The rows below give T cell receptor beta chains drawn from one sample of a study of shared clonotypes between healthy human individuals. TCRdb's copy holds only in-frame clones and misses some; the assay was immunoSEQ multiplex PCR. Of 2 million or so clones listed, approximately 94% are singletons. The sample taken for sequencing was naive CD8+ T cells sorted from blood. Receptor source: a man between 18 and 35 years old in good health. Both conserved end residues are trimmed from each CDR3. Rows give clone size only sometimes, using once, few, many, or a class for an expanded clone.

. | TRBJ2-2 | TRBV27 | ASSVLGPTGELF
. | TRBJ2-7 | TRBV5-6 | ASTLAGGFYEQY
. | TRBJ2-2 | TRBV5-3 | ARSLMTRGQSNTGELF
. | TRBJ1-5 | TRBV27 | ASSPQGAGQPQH
. | TRBJ2-7 | TRBV6-1 | ASSESVSPQSSYEQY
. | TRBJ2-7 | TRBV27 | ASSLSPLLEQY
. | TRBJ2-5 | TRBV30 | AWSPGLWGDQY
. | TRBJ1-4 | TRBV30 | AWAGSEKLF
. | TRBJ2-7 | TRBV6-5 | ASIDTGEGEQY
once | TRBJ1-2 | TRBV13 | ASSPPGAGGYT
. | TRBJ2-3 | TRBV6-6 | ASSPGTSGTDTQY
. | TRBJ2-1 | TRBV4-2 | ASSQALAFQF
. | TRBJ2-7 | TRBV6-1 | ASSEAGLAGEQY
once | TRBJ2-1 | TRBV27 | ASSRVGTGVQNEQF
. | TRBJ1-2 | TRBV27 | ASSFGQGSGYT
. | TRBJ2-1 | TRBV10-2 | ASIGQVNNEQF
. | TRBJ2-7 | TRBV13 | ASGSISGEQY
. | TRBJ2-7 | TRBV4-1 | ASSQGTGITYEQY
. | TRBJ2-7 | TRBV11-2 | ASSSWDSSYEQY
. | TRBJ2-3 | TRBV4-2 | ASSQDMESGGASTDTQY
. | TRBJ2-2 | TRBV25-1 | ASSPRTSGFLGELF
. | TRBJ1-3 | TRBV7-6 | ASSLDGWSGNTIY
. | TRBJ1-3 | TRBV6-5 | ASSYFPPTSGNTIY
. | TRBJ2-7 | TRBV10-2 | AAEVIGREGPYEQY
. | TRBJ2-5 | TRBV28 | ASSSIGTGEGETQY
few | TRBJ1-1 | TRBV5-1 | ASSSGQNTEAF
once | TRBJ2-7 | TRBV27 | ASSLLGRSYEQY
. | TRBJ2-2 | TRBV7-9 | ASSQYTGELF
. | TRBJ2-5 | TRBV6-1 | ASSGGWAWGGGQETQY
. | TRBJ2-1 | TRBV10-3 | AISSADPPPDEQF
. | TRBJ2-3 | TRBV4-1 | ASSLGGAFTDTQY
. | TRBJ2-7 | TRBV4-1 | ASSQTGPSRYEQY
. | TRBJ1-1 | TRBV4-1 | ASSQEENRGATEAF
. | TRBJ2-1 | TRBV4-1 | ASSPERGNYNEQF
. | TRBJ2-2 | TRBV2 | ASSIPRAGESHGELF
. | TRBJ2-5 | TRBV27 | ASSRTAAAGETQY
. | TRBJ2-7 | TRBV11-2 | ASSLTSGAYEQY
. | TRBJ2-7 | TRBV30 | AWSAGGRYEQY
. | TRBJ2-7 | TRBV19 | ASSSRDRDEQY
. | TRBJ2-1 | TRBV7-9 | ASSSTSGSLNEQF
. | TRBJ2-7 | TRBV6-5 | ASLGPAGEQY
. | TRBJ2-2 | TRBV4-1 | ASSQRQGNTGELF
. | TRBJ1-2 | TRBV2 | ASSEAFGQTLGYGYT
. | TRBJ1-1 | TRBV29-1 | SVDGLLGTEAF
. | TRBJ2-1 | TRBV19 | ASSLGLYNEQF
. | TRBJ2-1 | TRBV9 | ASSVGGTSVNEQF
. | TRBJ2-3 | TRBV9 | ASSPWGGGTDTQY
. | TRBJ2-1 | TRBV29-1 | SVDLGDVYNEQF
. | TRBJ2-3 | TRBV11-2 | ASSSTSGGITDTQY
. | TRBJ1-5 | TRBV6-5 | ASSYSGEAAQPQH
. | TRBJ2-2 | TRBV18 | ASSPAVGSNTGELF
once | TRBJ1-2 | TRBV7-9 | ASSLNRDGYT
. | TRBJ2-3 | TRBV4-3 | ASSDPSGSDTDTQY
. | TRBJ2-3 | TRBV5-6 | ASSWVGSQGVADTQY
. | TRBJ1-1 | TRBV7-3 | ASSPHSSQGAGPPEAF
. | TRBJ2-5 | TRBV9 | ASSFSWENPQETQY
. | TRBJ2-1 | TRBV7-3 | ASSLILGNEQF
. | TRBJ2-2 | TRBV27 | ASSLFMGTAGELF
. | TRBJ2-3 | TRBV5-1 | ASSGGTSESTDTQY
. | TRBJ2-3 | TRBV6-1 | ASSEFEMTSTDTQY